This T cell receptor beta chain was observed in a study of blood T cell repertoires in COVID-19. This clone has only one observation. Between the trimmed V and J ends, which lost 8 bases and 2 bases, there was a span of 17 bases. The CDR3 covers 14 residues. Germline CDR1 reads GTSNPN; CDR2 reads SVGIG (reference sequence). TCRdb keeps only in-frame clones here, not all; method: immunoSEQ multiplex PCR. The table records approximately 41,000 clones, around 90% of them present only once. The clonotype was recovered from a man in his forties or fifties with active COVID-19. The sample comprised peripheral blood. The chain combines TRBV30 with TRBJ2-3; D possibly corresponds to TRBD2 (6 bases). CDR3 nucleotides: TGTGCCACCTCTCGGGGGAGCTTCACAGATACGCAGTATTTT. This sequence encodes CATSRGSFTDTQYF.